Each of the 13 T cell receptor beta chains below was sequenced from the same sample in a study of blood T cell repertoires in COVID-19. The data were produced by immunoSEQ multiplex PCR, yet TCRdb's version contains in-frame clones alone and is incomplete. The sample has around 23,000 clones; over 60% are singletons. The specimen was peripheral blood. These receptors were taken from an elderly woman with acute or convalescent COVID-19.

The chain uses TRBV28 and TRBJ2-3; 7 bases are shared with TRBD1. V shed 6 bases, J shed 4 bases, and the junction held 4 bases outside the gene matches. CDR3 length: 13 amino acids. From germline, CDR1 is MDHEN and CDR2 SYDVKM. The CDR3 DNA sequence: TGTGCCAGCAGAAAACAGGGGCCAGATACGCAGTATTTT. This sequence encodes CASRKQGPDTQYF.

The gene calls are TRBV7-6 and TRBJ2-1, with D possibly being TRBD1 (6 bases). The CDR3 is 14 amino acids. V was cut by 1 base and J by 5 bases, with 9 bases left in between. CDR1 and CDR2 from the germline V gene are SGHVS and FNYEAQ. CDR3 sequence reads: CASSLEPGDNEQFF. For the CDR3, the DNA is TGTGCCAGCAGCTTAGAACCAGGGGACAATGAGCAGTTCTTC. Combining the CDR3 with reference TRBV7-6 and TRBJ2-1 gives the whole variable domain GAGVSQSPRYKVTKRGQDVALRCDPISGHVSLYWYRQALGQGPEFLTYFNYEAQQDKSGLPNDRFSAERPEGSISTLTIQRTEQRDSAMYRCASSLEPGDNEQFFGPGTRLTVL.

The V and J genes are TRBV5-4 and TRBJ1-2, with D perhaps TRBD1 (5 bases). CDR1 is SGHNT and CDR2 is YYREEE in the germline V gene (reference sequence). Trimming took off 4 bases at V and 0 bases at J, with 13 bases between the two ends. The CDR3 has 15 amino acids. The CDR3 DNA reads TGTGCCAGCAGCCCGAGACAGTCCTCTAACTATGGCTACACCTTC. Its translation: CASSPRQSSNYGYTF.

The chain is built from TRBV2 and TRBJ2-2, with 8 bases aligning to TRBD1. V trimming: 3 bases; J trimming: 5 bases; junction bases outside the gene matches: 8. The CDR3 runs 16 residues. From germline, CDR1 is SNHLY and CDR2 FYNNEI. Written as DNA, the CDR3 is TGTGCCAGCAGTGATCGACAGGGGTGGTCAACCGGGGAGCTGTTTTTT. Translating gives CASSDRQGWSTGELFF.

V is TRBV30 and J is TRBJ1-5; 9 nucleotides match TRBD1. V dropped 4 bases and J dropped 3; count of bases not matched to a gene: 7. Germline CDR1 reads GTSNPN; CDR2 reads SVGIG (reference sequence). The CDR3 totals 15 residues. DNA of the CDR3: TGTGCCTGGACCCCTGGGACAGGGCCCAATCAGCCCCAGCATTTT. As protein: CAWTPGTGPNQPQHF.

CDR3 in DNA: TGTGCCAGCAGTTCCACCTGGCCGGGTACGCAGTATTTT. Protein: CASSSTWPGTQYF. This chain uses TRBV9 with TRBJ2-3; no clear D. The CDR3 consists of 13 residues. Trimming removed 5 bases from V and 8 bases from J, with 15 bases in between. The germline V gene has CDR1 SGDLS and CDR2 YYNGEE.

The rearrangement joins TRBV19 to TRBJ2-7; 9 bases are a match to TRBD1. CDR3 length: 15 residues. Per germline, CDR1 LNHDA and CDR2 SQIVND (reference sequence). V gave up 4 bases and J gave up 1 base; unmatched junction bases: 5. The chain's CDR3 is CASSNRGTGSYEQYF. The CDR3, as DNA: TGTGCCAGTAGTAACCGGGGGACAGGGTCCTACGAGCAGTACTTC.

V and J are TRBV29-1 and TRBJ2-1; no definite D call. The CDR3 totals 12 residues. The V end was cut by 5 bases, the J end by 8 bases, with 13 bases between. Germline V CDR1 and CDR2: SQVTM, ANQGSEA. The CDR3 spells CSVMSRVDEQFF. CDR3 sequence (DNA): TGCAGCGTTATGTCCCGGGTCGATGAGCAGTTCTTC.

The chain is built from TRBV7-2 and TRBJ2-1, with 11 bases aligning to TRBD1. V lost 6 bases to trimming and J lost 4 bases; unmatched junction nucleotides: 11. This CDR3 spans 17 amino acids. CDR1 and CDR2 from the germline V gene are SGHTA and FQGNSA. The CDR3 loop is CASSPRAGTGGYNEQFF. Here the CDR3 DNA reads TGTGCCAGCAGTCCCCGTGCCGGGACAGGGGGTTACAATGAGCAGTTCTTC.

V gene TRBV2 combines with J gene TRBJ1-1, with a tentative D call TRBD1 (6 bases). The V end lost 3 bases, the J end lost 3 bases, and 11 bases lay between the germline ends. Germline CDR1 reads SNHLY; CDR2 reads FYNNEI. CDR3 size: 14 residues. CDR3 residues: CASSDGRGYTEAFF. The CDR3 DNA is TGTGCCAGCAGTGATGGCAGGGGATACACTGAAGCTTTCTTT. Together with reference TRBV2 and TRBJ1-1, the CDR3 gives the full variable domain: EPEVTQTPSHQVTQMGQEVILRCVPISNHLYFYWYRQILGQKVEFLVSFYNNEISEKSEIFDDQFSVERPDGSNFTLKIRSTKLEDSAMYFCASSDGRGYTEAFFGQGTRLTVV.

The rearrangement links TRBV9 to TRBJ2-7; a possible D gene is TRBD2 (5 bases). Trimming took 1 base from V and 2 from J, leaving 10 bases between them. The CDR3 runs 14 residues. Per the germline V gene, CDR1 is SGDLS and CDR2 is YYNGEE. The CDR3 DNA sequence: TGTGCCAGCAGCGTACTCGGGGATCCCTACGAGCAGTACTTC. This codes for CASSVLGDPYEQYF.

CDR3 amino acids: CASSSGLAGTDTQYF. The CDR3 DNA reads TGTGCCAGCAGCTCGGGACTAGCGGGCACAGATACGCAGTATTTT. The chain combines TRBV5-6 with TRBJ2-3; 11 bases match TRBD2. V shed 3 bases and J 1 base; nucleotides not matched to a gene: 1. CDR1 is SGHDT and CDR2 is YYEEEE in the germline V gene. The CDR3 runs 15 residues.

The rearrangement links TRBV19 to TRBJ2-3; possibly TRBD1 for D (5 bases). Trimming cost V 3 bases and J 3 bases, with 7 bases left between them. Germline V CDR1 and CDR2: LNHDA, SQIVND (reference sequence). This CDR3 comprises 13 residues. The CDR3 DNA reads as TGTGCCAGTAGTATGAGACAGACAGATACGCAGTATTTT. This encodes CASSMRQTDTQYF.